This T cell receptor (beta chain) was found in a study of molecular identifiers for immune sequencing clone quantification (dated by TCRdb to 2016 to 2019). Study-level background: For a replicate experiment, RNA from approximately 20,000 or 100,000 naive CD8 T cells was divided into five aliquots, and four of the five aliquots were sequenced. CD8 T cells were used in a methods study to benchmark molecular-identifier clustering-based TCR repertoire sequencing (MIDCIRS) and TCR RNA copy counting.

This clonotype was detected many times. There is no known antigen for this receptor. Base qualities are not provided; no much larger clone lies one nucleotide away. Spanning cysteine to phenylalanine, the CDR3 consists of 15 amino acids. Only the CDR3 region is kept as DNA, spanning 45 bases read in frame from base 1. Clipping removes 7 bases from V and 6 bases from J, with 8 as the unmatched junction base count. Libraries of naive CD8 T cells were built from around 18,000 to 910,000 sorted cells, with 10%, 30% or 50% of the purified RNA used. Naive CD8 T cells were FACS-sorted as CD8+CD4-CCR7+CD45RA+ on a BD FACSAria II into RLT Plus buffer. To test detection sensitivity, Jurkat RNA equal to about nine TCR copies was added to samples of roughly 18,000-1,000,000 naive CD8 T cells. Enrichment of CD8 T cells was performed with RosetteSep CD8+ T Cell Enrichment Cocktail and Ficoll-Paque, after which ACK red cell lysis was carried out.

General findings and caveats noted by the study authors: When barcode sub-clustering was not used, chimeric consensus sequences inflated TCR diversity, with chimeras reaching as high as 47%. The naive libraries included spiked-in Jurkat TCR RNA (around 10 copies' worth), and this RNA is not part of the donor repertoire. In CMV-specific effector cells, clones with more than 20 RNA copies accounted for over 98% of molecules, whereas in naive cells such clones accounted for under 1%. Modeling gave approximately 3 recovered TCR RNA copies per cell versus 8 to 10 by digital PCR, implying about 30% capture efficiency. Even against a background of 850,000 to 1,000,000 naive CD8 T cells, spiked-in Jurkat TCR RNA amounting to a single cell's worth was reported to be detectable. The sizes of highly expanded clones could end up underestimated when identical TCR molecules share a barcode.

Library preparation used PCR. Data came from a NextSeq 500. Bulk TCR libraries were generated as previously described, with the TCR primers listed in Table S5 used. The Qiagen AllPrep DNA/RNA kit was used to purify total RNA. Before analysis, reads from multiple sequencing runs of the same library were pooled. The authors processed their data as follows. Reads were retained only if their TCR constant sequence matched exactly, and those retained reads were trimmed to 150 nt and grouped according to their 12-nt molecular barcodes. Reads inside each barcode group were sub-clustered using a 15% Levenshtein threshold, and a quality-weighted consensus sequence was constructed for each RNA molecule. Non-functional sequences were removed, as were lower-count sequences one edit away from another. Barcode sub-clusters with fewer than 20% of the maximum read count were removed, based on fitting two negative binomial distributions. Clones were called with MiXCR by TCRdb after fastp trimmed the public reads at Q25, and only in-frame beta chains were retained. When rows share a CDR3 protein, they turn into one entry using the most common DNA and genes. TCRdb's processing, not the authors', yielded these V and J calls. Recorded for this sample are roughly 630,000 distinct CDR3 sequences; roughly 27% of them occurred a single time. Jointly, the top ten make up about 0.73% of the sample.

Sequencing was done on a sample of naive CD8+ T cells from blood, with Jurkat cell RNA spiked in. The cell subset or site label of this sample denotes: FACS-sorted CD8+CD4-CCR7+CD45RA+ naive T cells. The chain joins TRBV12-3 or TRBV12-4 to TRBJ2-2; a stretch of 10 junction bases matches TRBD1. This sequence originates from a human donor in good health. Some libraries in this study had Jurkat cell RNA spiked in. The CDR3 protein is CASTMTGTGAGELFF. The nucleotide sequence reads as follows: TGTGCCAGCACGATGACCGGGACAGGGGCCGGGGAGCTGTTTTTT.